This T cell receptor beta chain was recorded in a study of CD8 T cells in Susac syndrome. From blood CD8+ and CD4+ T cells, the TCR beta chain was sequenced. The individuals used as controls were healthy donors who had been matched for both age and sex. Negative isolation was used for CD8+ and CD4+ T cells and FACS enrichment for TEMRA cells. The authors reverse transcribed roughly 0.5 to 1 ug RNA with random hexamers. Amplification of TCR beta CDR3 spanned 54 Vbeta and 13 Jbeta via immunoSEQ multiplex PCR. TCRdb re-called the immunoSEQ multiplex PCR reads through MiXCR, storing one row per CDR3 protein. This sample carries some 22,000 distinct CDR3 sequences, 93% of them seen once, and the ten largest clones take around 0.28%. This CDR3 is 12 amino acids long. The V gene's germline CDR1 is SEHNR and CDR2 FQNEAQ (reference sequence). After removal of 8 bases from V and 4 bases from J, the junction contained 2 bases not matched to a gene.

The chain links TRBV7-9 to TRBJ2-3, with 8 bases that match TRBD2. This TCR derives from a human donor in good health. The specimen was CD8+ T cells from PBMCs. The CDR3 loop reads CASREGSDTQYF. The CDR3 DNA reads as TGTGCCAGCCGGGAGGGGTCAGATACGCAGTATTTT. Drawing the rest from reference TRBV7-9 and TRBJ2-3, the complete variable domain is DTGVSQNPRHKITKRGQNVTFRCDPISEHNRLYWYRQTLGQGPEFLTYFQNEAQLEKSRLLSDRFSAERPKGSFSTLEIQRTEQGDSAMYLCASREGSDTQYFGPGTRLTVL.